The 27 T cell receptor beta chains in this list originate from one sample, sequenced in a study of T-cell reconstitution after alpha-beta-depleted transplantation in children. The TCRbeta library incorporated unique molecular identifiers. MiXCR, applied by TCRdb to the PCR reads, yields one record per CDR3 protein. The sample shows approximately 630,000 distinct CDR3 sequences, about 12% of them seen only once. Sequenced here: PBMCs, sampled before TCRalphabeta/CD19-depleted stem cell transplant. The receptors originated from a girl aged 2-10 years with congenital amegakaryocytic thrombocytopenia, due to receive a stem cell transplant.

The chain links TRBV4-2 to TRBJ2-7, with 10 bases lining up with TRBD1. Trimming took 0 bases from V and 2 from J; bases not matched to a gene: 7. This CDR3 region has 17 residues. The germline gives CDR1 LGHNA, CDR2 YNFKEQ. The DNA for the CDR3 is TGTGCCAGCAGCCAAGAGCTGGGGACAGGGGAGACCTACGAGCAGTACTTC. It is translated as CASSQELGTGETYEQYF.

The chain couples TRBV20-1 to TRBJ2-3; TRBD2 matches 15 bases. With V trimmed by 3 bases and J by 4 bases, 14 bases remained unmatched. Germline V lookup: CDR1 DFQATT, CDR2 SNEGSKA (reference sequence). There are 19 residues in the CDR3. CDR3 residues: CSASGTPGLAGGSADTQYF. The CDR3 region has the DNA TGCAGTGCTAGCGGGACTCCGGGACTAGCGGGAGGCTCGGCAGATACGCAGTATTTT.

The table lists this clonotype with a few counts. This chain joins TRBV20-1 and TRBJ1-6; D unresolved. The CDR3 runs 15 residues. V was trimmed by 6 bases and J by 0 bases, leaving 12 bases between them. Looked up from germline, CDR1 is DFQATT and CDR2 is SNEGSKA (reference sequence). This CDR3 reads CSAPQASSYNSPLHF. The CDR3 bases are TGCAGTGCCCCTCAAGCGAGCTCCTATAATTCACCCCTCCACTTT.

This clonotype was detected many times. This rearrangement joins TRBV12-3 or TRBV12-4 to TRBJ2-6; the D is unclear. V lost 8 bases to trimming and J lost 0 bases, with 8 bases between them. The CDR3 consists of 14 residues. This CDR3 is CASLYSSGANVLTF. The CDR3 DNA reads TGTGCCAGCCTGTATTCCTCTGGGGCCAACGTCCTGACTTTC.

This clonotype was picked up a small number of times. Possible read error: a much larger clone is one base away. The rearrangement links TRBV12-3 or TRBV12-4 to TRBJ1-5; D gene unclear. Trimming cost V 3 bases and J 0 bases, with 3 bases left between them. The CDR3 sequence is 13 residues long. CDR3 region: CASSFDSNQPQHF. The CDR3 nucleotides read TGTGCCAGCAGTTTTGATAGCAATCAGCCCCAGCATTTT.

This clonotype was observed a few times. CDR3 nucleotides: TGTGCCAGCAGTTTCCGAGGGCTAGCGGGTTCCTACAATGAGCAGTTCTTC. Its translation is CASSFRGLAGSYNEQFF. The chain combines TRBV12-3 or TRBV12-4 with TRBJ2-1; 8 bases match TRBD2. Trimming took 3 bases from V and 1 from J; bases not matched to a gene: 8. The CDR3 covers 17 residues.

This chain uses TRBV30 with TRBJ2-2, with 8 bases aligning to TRBD1. This CDR3 region has 13 residues. Trimming cost V 1 base and J 5 bases; bases outside gene matches: 0. In germline, CDR1 is GTSNPN, CDR2 SVGIG (reference sequence). This CDR3 is CAWSGQGTGELFF. In DNA form, the CDR3 reads TGTGCCTGGAGTGGACAGGGGACCGGGGAGCTGTTTTTT.

The chain employs TRBV10-3 and TRBJ2-7; tentatively, D is TRBD1 (5 bases). V was clipped by 10 bases and J by 2 bases, with 15 bases between them. Per germline, CDR1 ENHRY and CDR2 SYGVKD. The length of the CDR3 is 13 residues. The CDR3 region is CATWGGTPYEQYF. CDR3 DNA: TGTGCCACCTGGGGCGGCACTCCCTACGAGCAGTACTTC.

This chain joins TRBV5-1 and TRBJ2-1; 14 positions agree with TRBD2. This CDR3 is built from 15 residues. In germline, CDR1 is SGHRS, CDR2 YFSETQ. V lost 2 bases, J lost 9 bases, and 4 bases stayed unmatched. CDR3 sequence: CASSFTGLAGVEQFF. The CDR3 DNA is TGCGCCAGCAGCTTCACGGGACTAGCGGGAGTTGAGCAGTTCTTC.

This clonotype showed up many times. This chain joins TRBV15 and TRBJ2-4, with unresolved D. Germline CDR1 is LNHNV and CDR2 is YYDKDF (reference sequence). This CDR3 contains 13 residues. V was trimmed by 9 bases and J by 0 bases, leaving 9 bases between them. CDR3 amino acids: CATNDLAKNIQYF. CDR3 bases: TGTGCCACTAACGATTTAGCCAAAAACATTCAGTACTTC.

This clonotype was observed many times. V and J are TRBV20-1 and TRBJ2-3, with D perhaps matching TRBD2 (6 bases). Germline V CDR1 and CDR2: DFQATT, SNEGSKA (reference sequence). Trimming took off 3 bases at V and 5 bases at J, with 15 bases between the two ends. The CDR3 sequence is 14 residues long. CDR3 nucleotides: TGCAGTGCTAGTTTGAGGTTGCGGGGAGATACGCAGTATTTT. It yields the protein CSASLRLRGDTQYF.

This clonotype was found many times. The gene calls are TRBV5-1 and TRBJ2-1; 7 bases are shared with TRBD1. This CDR3 contains 15 residues. V lost 4 bases to trimming and J lost 9 bases; unmatched junction nucleotides: 13. Germline loops: CDR1 SGHRS, CDR2 YFSETQ. CDR3 amino acids: CASSGDRVIYGEQFF. CDR3 DNA sequence: TGCGCCAGCAGCGGAGACAGGGTTATTTATGGTGAGCAGTTCTTC.

This clonotype was detected many times. The V call is TRBV27, the J call TRBJ1-5; no definite D call. This CDR3 is 10 amino acids long. Per the germline V gene, CDR1 is MNHEY and CDR2 is SMNVEV (reference sequence). The germline V and J ends were trimmed by 7 bases and 7 bases, with 5 bases remaining between them. CDR3 in amino acids: CASNLQPQHF. CDR3 in DNA: TGTGCCAGCAACTTACAGCCCCAGCATTTT.

This clonotype was counted between two and nine times. The chain is built from TRBV19 and TRBJ2-1; 8 bases match TRBD2. The J segment lost 5 bases and the V segment lost 7 bases, leaving 13 bases of the junction unmatched. Germline assignment: CDR1 LNHDA and CDR2 SQIVND (reference sequence). The CDR3 loop spans 16 amino acids. Here the CDR3 DNA reads TGTGCCAGTAACGGGGCGACGCTAGCGGGCGACAATGAGCAGTTCTTC. This encodes CASNGATLAGDNEQFF.

This clonotype has ten or more counts. This chain uses TRBV3-1 with TRBJ2-5; weak D call: TRBD2 (5 bases). The germline gives CDR1 LGHDT, CDR2 YNNKEL (reference sequence). The V end lost 0 bases, the J end lost 9 bases, and 17 bases lay between the germline ends. The CDR3 length is 15 residues. The CDR3 DNA reads as TGTGCCAGCAGCCAAGATTCTTCGGGCGGGCGGTCCCAGTACTTC. Protein sequence: CASSQDSSGGRSQYF.

This clonotype occurred many times. V gene TRBV5-1 combines with J gene TRBJ2-2, with D unclear. Germline loops: CDR1 SGHRS, CDR2 YFSETQ. The germline V and J ends were trimmed by 2 bases and 4 bases, with 3 bases remaining between them. The CDR3 has 12 amino acids. CDR3: CASSFTTGELFF. The CDR3 nucleotides read TGCGCCAGCAGCTTCACCACCGGGGAGCTGTTTTTT.

The V gene is TRBV20-1, the J gene TRBJ2-5, with D tentatively TRBD2 (5 bases). Trimming left V 3 bases short and J 2 bases short, with 10 bases between. The CDR3 has 13 residues. Germline CDR1 and CDR2: DFQATT and SNEGSKA (reference sequence). The CDR3 nucleotides read TGCAGTGCTAGGCCGCGGGCGCAAGAGACCCAGTACTTC. This gives the protein CSARPRAQETQYF.

This rearrangement joins TRBV7-9 to TRBJ2-3; D could derive from TRBD1 or TRBD2 (5 bases each). This CDR3 has 17 amino acids. Trimming shortened V by 4 bases and J by 2 bases, and 19 bases separated the two germline ends. CDR1 and CDR2 from the germline V gene are SEHNR and FQNEAQ (reference sequence). CDR3 residues: CASSSSSLGRPTDTQYF. The CDR3 coding sequence is TGTGCCAGCAGCTCGAGTAGCCTGGGACGGCCCACAGATACGCAGTATTTT.

This clonotype has ten or more counts. This sequence joins TRBV5-1 and TRBJ2-1; D is possibly TRBD2 (5 bases). The germline V and J ends were trimmed by 0 bases and 5 bases, with 9 bases remaining between them. This CDR3 region has 14 residues. The germline V gene has CDR1 SGHRS and CDR2 YFSETQ. This CDR3 is CASSLVLADNEQFF. DNA for the CDR3: TGCGCCAGCAGCTTGGTTCTAGCCGACAATGAGCAGTTCTTC. The full variable domain, with the rest looked up from reference TRBV5-1 and TRBJ2-1, is KAGVTQTPRYLIKTRGQQVTLSCSPISGHRSVSWYQQTPGQGLQFLFEYFSETQRNKGNFPGRFSGRQFSNSRSEMNVSTLELGDSALYLCASSLVLADNEQFFGPGTRLTVL.

This clonotype was seen many times. The CDR3 nucleotides read TGCGCCAGCAGTGATACGGGACAGAGAATCGGGGAAGCTTTCTTT. This encodes CASSDTGQRIGEAFF. This sequence joins TRBV10-2 and TRBJ1-1; 7 bases line up with TRBD1. The CDR3 is 15 amino acids. The ends lost 3 bases at V and 8 bases at J; junction bases unmatched: 12. Germline V gives CDR1 WSHSY, CDR2 SAAADI.

This clonotype appeared many times. This chain links TRBV20-1 with TRBJ2-1; 9 bases match TRBD2. V shed 1 base and J 9 bases; nucleotides not matched to a gene: 13. The CDR3 totals 16 residues. Germline assignment: CDR1 DFQATT and CDR2 SNEGSKA (reference sequence). CDR3 sequence (DNA): TGCAGTGCTAGAGTTAGGGGCCTAGCGGGGAGCTTTGAGCAGTTCTTC. Translation gives CSARVRGLAGSFEQFF.

This clonotype appeared many times. V is TRBV27 and J is TRBJ1-4; D ambiguous. This CDR3 is built from 14 residues. Trimming pared 4 bases from V and 7 bases from J, leaving 13 bases between. The germline gives CDR1 MNHEY, CDR2 SMNVEV (reference sequence). This CDR3 is CASSSPLEGEKLFF. DNA of the CDR3: TGTGCCAGCAGTTCCCCACTGGAGGGTGAAAAACTGTTTTTT.

V usage is TRBV7-2 and J usage is TRBJ2-1; D unclear. V was cut by 3 bases and J by 6 bases, with 15 bases left in between. Per germline, CDR1 SGHTA and CDR2 FQGNSA. The CDR3 spans 15 residues. The CDR3 loop is CASSLAFGSFNEQFF. CDR3 coding DNA: TGTGCCAGCAGCTTGGCCTTCGGTAGCTTCAATGAGCAGTTCTTC.

This clonotype was seen a few times. The chain carries TRBV12-5 and TRBJ2-1; 9 nucleotides match TRBD1. J gave up 6 bases and V 0 bases, and 15 bases lay outside the gene matches. Germline-derived CDR1 and CDR2 are LGHNT and FRNRAP. This CDR3 is built from 19 residues. This CDR3 is CASGLVLESGTGYFNEQFF. CDR3 DNA sequence: TGTGCTAGTGGTTTGGTACTGGAATCGGGGACAGGGTACTTCAATGAGCAGTTCTTC.

The V gene is TRBV10-3, the J gene TRBJ1-2; no firm D call. CDR3 size: 13 residues. Trimming shortened V by 3 bases and J by 4 bases, and 9 bases separated the two germline ends. Germline CDR1 ENHRY, CDR2 SYGVKD. The CDR3 sequence is CAISEPGSYGYTF. The CDR3 coding sequence is TGTGCCATCAGTGAACCTGGGTCCTATGGCTACACCTTC.

This clonotype appeared a few times. The chain has TRBV20-1 and TRBJ2-5; a possible D gene is TRBD2 (5 bases). Trimming cost V 6 bases and J 5 bases, with 22 bases left between them. Germline-derived CDR1 and CDR2 are DFQATT and SNEGSKA (reference sequence). This CDR3 has 15 amino acids. The CDR3 protein is CSARKLGASGETQYF. DNA for the CDR3: TGCAGTGCACGAAAGCTGGGAGCGTCGGGGGAGACCCAGTACTTC.

There are many counts of this clonotype. The V call is TRBV12-3 or TRBV12-4, the J call TRBJ1-2; TRBD1 agrees at 7 bases. The CDR3 is 13 amino acids. J was trimmed by 3 bases and V by 7 bases; bases with no gene match: 5. The CDR3 bases are TGTGCCAGCACCAGGACAGGAGACTATGGCTACACCTTC. This sequence encodes CASTRTGDYGYTF.